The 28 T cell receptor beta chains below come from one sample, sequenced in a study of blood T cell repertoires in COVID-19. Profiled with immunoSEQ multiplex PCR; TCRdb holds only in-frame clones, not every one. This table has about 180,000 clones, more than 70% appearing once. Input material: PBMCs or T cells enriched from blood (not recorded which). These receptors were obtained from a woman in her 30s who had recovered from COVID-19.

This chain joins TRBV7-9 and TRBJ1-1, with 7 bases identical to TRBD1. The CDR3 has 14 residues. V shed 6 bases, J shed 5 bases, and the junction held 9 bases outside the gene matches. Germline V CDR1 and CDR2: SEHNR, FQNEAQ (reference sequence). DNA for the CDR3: TGTGCCAGCAGTATAAACAGGGGCGGTACTGAAGCTTTCTTT. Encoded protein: CASSINRGGTEAFF.

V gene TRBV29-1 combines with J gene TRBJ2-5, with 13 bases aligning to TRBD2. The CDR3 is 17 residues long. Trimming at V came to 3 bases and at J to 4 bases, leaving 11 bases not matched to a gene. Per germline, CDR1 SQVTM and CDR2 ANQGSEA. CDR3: CSVDGTGLAGEGETQYF. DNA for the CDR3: TGCAGCGTTGATGGGACAGGACTAGCGGGAGAGGGAGAGACCCAGTACTTC.

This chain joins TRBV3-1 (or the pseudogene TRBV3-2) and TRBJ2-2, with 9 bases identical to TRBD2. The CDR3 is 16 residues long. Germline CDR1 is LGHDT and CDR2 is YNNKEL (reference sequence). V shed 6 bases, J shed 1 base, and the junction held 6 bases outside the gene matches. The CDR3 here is CASRQYSGRNTGELFF. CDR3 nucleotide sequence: TGTGCCAGCAGACAATATAGCGGGAGGAACACCGGGGAGCTGTTTTTT.

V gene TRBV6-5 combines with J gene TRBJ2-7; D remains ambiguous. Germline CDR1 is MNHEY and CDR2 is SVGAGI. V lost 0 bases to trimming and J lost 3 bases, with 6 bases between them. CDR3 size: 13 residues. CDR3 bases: TGTGCCAGCAGTTACTCGAGAGGCTACGAGCAGTACTTC. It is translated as CASSYSRGYEQYF.

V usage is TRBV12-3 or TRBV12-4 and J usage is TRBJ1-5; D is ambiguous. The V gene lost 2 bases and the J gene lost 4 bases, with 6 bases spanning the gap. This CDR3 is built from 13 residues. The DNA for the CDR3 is TGTGCCAGCAGTTTAAGCGGGAATCAGCCCCAGCATTTT. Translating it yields CASSLSGNQPQHF.

The CDR3: CASSYGSGRTDTQYF. In nucleotides, the CDR3 is TGTGCCAGCAGCTACGGTAGCGGGAGAACAGATACGCAGTATTTT. The V call is TRBV27, the J call TRBJ2-3; 9 nucleotides align to TRBD2. Germline loops: CDR1 MNHEY, CDR2 SMNVEV (reference sequence). The J segment lost 3 bases and the V segment lost 6 bases, leaving 7 bases of the junction unmatched. The CDR3 covers 15 residues.

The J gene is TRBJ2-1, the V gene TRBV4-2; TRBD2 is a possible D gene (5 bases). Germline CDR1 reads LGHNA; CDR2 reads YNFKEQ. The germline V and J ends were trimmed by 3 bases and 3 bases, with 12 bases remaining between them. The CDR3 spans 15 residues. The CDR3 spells CASSQGASLYNEQFF. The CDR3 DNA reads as TGTGCCAGCAGCCAGGGAGCGTCCCTCTACAATGAGCAGTTCTTC.

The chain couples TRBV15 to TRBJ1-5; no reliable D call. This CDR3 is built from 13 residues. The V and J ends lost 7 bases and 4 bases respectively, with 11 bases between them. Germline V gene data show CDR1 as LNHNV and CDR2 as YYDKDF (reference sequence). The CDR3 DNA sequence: TGTGCCACCACCGAGGCTCTAAATCAGCCCCAGCATTTT. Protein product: CATTEALNQPQHF. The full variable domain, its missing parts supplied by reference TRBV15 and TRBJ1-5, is DAMVIQNPRYQVTQFGKPVTLSCSQTLNHNVMYWYQQKSSQAPKLLFHYYDKDFNNEADTPDNFQSRRPNTSFCFLDIRSPGLGDTAMYLCATTEALNQPQHFGDGTRLSIL.

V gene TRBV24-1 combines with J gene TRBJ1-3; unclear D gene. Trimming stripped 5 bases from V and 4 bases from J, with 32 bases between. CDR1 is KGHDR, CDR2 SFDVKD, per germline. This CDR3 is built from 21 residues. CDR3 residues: CATSGRTKTLSKSISGNTIYF. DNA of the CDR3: TGTGCCACCAGTGGCAGAACAAAGACACTTTCTAAATCGATATCCGGAAACACCATATATTTT.

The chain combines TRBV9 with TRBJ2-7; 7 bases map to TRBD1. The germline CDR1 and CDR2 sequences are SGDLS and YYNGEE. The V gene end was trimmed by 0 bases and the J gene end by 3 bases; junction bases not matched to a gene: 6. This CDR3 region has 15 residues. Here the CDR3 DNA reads TGTGCCAGCAGCGTAGCTACAACAGGGGTCTACGAGCAGTACTTC. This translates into CASSVATTGVYEQYF. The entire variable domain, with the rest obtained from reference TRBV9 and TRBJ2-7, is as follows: DSGVTQTPKHLITATGQRVTLRCSPRSGDLSVYWYQQSLDQGLQFLIQYYNGEERAKGNILERFSAQQFPDLHSELNLSSLELGDSALYFCASSVATTGVYEQYFGPGTRLTVT.

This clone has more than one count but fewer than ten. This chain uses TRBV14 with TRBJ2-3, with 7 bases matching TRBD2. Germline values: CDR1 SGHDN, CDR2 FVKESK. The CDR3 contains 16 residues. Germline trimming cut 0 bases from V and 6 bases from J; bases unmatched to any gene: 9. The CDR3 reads CASSQDLGLFRDTQYF. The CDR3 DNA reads TGTGCCAGCAGCCAAGATCTGGGACTATTTAGGGATACGCAGTATTTT.

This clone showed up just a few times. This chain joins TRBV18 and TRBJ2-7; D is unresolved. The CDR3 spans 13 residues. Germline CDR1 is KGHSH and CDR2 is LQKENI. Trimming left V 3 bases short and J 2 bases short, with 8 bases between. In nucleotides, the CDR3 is TGTGCCAGCTCACCCTCGGGTCCCTACGAGCAGTACTTC. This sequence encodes CASSPSGPYEQYF.

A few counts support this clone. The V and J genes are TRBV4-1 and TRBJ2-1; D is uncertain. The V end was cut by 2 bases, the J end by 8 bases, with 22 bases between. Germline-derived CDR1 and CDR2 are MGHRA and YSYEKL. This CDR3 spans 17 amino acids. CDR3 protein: CASSQRNPPFIEHEQFF. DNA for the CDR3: TGCGCCAGCAGCCAACGAAACCCACCCTTTATCGAGCATGAGCAGTTCTTC.

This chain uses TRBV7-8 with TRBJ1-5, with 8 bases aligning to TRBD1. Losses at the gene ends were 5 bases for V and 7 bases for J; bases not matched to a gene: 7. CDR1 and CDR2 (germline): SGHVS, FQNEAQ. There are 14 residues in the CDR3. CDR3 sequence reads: CASSAGGSGQPQHF. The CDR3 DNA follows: TGTGCCAGCAGCGCAGGGGGCTCGGGGCAGCCCCAGCATTTT.

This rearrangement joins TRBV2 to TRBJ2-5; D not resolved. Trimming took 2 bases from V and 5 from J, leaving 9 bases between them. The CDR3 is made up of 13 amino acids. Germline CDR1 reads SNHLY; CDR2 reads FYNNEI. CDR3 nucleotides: TGTGCCAGCAGTGAATACATGAAGGAGACCCAGTACTTC. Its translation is CASSEYMKETQYF. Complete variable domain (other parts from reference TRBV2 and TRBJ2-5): EPEVTQTPSHQVTQMGQEVILRCVPISNHLYFYWYRQILGQKVEFLVSFYNNEISEKSEIFDDQFSVERPDGSNFTLKIRSTKLEDSAMYFCASSEYMKETQYFGPGTRLLVL.

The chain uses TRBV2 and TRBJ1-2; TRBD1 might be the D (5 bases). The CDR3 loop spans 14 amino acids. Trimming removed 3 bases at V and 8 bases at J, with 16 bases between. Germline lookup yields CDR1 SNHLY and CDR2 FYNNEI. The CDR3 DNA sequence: TGTGCCAGCAGTGAGGGACTATCAAGGGAGGGCTACACCTTC. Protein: CASSEGLSREGYTF.

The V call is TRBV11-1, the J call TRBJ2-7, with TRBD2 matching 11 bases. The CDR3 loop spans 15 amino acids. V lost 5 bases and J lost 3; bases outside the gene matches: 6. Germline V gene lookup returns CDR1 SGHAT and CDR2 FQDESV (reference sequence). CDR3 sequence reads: CASSPTSGIFYEQYF. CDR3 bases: TGTGCCAGCAGCCCGACTAGCGGGATTTTCTACGAGCAGTACTTC.

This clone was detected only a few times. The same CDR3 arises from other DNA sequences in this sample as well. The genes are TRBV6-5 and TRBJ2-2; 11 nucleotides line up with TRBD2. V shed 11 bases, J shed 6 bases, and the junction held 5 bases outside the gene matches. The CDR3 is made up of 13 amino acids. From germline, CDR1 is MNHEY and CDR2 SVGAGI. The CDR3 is CAGSGRDPGELFF. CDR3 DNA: TGTGCCGGTAGCGGGAGGGACCCCGGGGAGCTGTTTTTT.

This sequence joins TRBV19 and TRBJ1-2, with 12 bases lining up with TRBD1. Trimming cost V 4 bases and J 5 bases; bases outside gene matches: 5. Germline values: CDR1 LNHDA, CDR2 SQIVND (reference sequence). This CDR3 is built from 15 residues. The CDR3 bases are TGTGCCAGTAGTACACCGGGACAGGGGGCGTATGGCTACACCTTC. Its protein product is CASSTPGQGAYGYTF.

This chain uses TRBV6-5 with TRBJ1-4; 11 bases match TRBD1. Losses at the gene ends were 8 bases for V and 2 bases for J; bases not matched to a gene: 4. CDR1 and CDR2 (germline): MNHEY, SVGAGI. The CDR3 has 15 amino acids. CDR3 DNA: TGTGCCAGCCGGACAGGGGGCTTGACTAATGAAAAACTGTTTTTT. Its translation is CASRTGGLTNEKLFF.

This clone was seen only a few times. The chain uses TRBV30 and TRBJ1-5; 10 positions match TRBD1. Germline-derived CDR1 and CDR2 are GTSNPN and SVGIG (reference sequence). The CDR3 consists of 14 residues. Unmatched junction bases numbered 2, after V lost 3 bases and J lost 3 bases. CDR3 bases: TGTGCCTGGAGGGGACAGGGGAACAATCAGCCCCAGCATTTT. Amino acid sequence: CAWRGQGNNQPQHF.

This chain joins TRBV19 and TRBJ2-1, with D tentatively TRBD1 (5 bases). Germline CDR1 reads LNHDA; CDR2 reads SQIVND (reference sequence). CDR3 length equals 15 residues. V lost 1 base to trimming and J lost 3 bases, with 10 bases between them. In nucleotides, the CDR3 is TGTGCCAGTAGTATAGTAAAGGGGTTCTACAATGAGCAGTTCTTC. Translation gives CASSIVKGFYNEQFF.

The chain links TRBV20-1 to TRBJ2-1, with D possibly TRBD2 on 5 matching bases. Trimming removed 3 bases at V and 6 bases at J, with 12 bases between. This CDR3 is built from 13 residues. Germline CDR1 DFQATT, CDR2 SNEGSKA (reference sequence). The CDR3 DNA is TGCAGTGCTAGTGAGCGGTATGCCAATGAGCAGTTCTTC. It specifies CSASERYANEQFF.

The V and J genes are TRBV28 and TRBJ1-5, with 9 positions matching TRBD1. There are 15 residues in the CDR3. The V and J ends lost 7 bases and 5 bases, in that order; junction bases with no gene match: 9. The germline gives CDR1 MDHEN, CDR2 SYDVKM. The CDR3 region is CASTITGGWDQPQHF. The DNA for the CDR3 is TGTGCCAGCACTATAACAGGGGGCTGGGATCAGCCCCAGCATTTT. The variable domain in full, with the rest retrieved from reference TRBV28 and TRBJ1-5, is DVKVTQSSRYLVKRTGEKVFLECVQDMDHENMFWYRQDPGLGLRLIYFSYDVKMKEKGDIPEGYSVSREKKERFSLILESASTNQTSMYLCASTITGGWDQPQHFGDGTRLSIL.

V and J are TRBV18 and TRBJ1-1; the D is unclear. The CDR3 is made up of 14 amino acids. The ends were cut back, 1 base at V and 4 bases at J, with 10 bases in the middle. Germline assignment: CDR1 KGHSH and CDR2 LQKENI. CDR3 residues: CASSPRAPPTEAFF. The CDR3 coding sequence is TGTGCCAGCTCACCACGGGCCCCCCCCACTGAAGCTTTCTTT.

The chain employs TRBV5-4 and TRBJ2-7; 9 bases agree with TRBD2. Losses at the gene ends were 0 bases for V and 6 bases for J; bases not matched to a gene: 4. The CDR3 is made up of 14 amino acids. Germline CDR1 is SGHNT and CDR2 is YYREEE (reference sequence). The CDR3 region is CASSLALAGSEQYF. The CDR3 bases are TGTGCCAGCAGCTTGGCACTAGCGGGTTCCGAGCAGTACTTC.

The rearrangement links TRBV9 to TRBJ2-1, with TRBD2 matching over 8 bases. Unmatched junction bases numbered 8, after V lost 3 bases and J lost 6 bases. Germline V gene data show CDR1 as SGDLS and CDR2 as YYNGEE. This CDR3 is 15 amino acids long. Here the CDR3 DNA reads TGTGCCAGCAGCGACGAAGGACTAGCTGTCAATGAGCAGTTCTTC. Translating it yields CASSDEGLAVNEQFF.

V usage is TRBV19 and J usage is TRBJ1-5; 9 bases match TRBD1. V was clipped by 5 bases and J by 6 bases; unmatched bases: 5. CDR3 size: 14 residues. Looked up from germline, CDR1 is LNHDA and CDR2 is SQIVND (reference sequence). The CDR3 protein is CASSLGQGGQPQHF. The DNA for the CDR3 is TGTGCCAGTAGTTTGGGACAGGGAGGTCAGCCCCAGCATTTT. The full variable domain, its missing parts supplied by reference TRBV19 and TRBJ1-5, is DGGITQSPKYLFRKEGQNVTLSCEQNLNHDAMYWYRQDPGQGLRLIYYSQIVNDFQKGDIAEGYSVSREKKESFPLTVTSAQKNPTAFYLCASSLGQGGQPQHFGDGTRLSIL.